This T cell receptor (beta chain) was captured by sequencing in a study of radiation and T cells in renal cell carcinoma. Overall study context: Nephrectomy followed 15 Gy stereotactic body radiation by 4 weeks.

Generated by immunoSEQ multiplex PCR, the TCRdb table keeps only in-frame clones and is missing some. In the table there are around 130,000 clones, over 75% of which are singletons. V lost 4 bases and J lost 8; bases outside the gene matches: 1. The CDR3 has 12 amino acids. The V gene's germline CDR1 is MNHEY and CDR2 SMNVEV (reference sequence). As for time point: blood 2 weeks post-SBRT. Treatment defined: 15 Gy SBRT to primary tumor, nephrectomy 4 weeks later. This TCR was sampled from a woman aged 60-70 years with renal cell carcinoma. The V and J genes are TRBV27 and TRBJ1-2, with 10 bases lining up with TRBD1. The sample here was blood, taken from a patient whose treatment included radiotherapy and nephrectomy. This chain's CDR3 is CASSSTGGGYTF. In DNA form, the CDR3 reads TGTGCCAGCAGTTCGACAGGGGGCGGCTACACCTTC.